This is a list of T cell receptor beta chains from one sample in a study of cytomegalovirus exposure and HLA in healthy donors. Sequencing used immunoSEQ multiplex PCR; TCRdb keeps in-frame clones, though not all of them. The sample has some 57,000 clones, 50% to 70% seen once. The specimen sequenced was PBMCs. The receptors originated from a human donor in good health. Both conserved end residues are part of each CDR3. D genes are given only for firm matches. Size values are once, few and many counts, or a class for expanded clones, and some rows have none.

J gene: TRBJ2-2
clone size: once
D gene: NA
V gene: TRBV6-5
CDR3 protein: CASRDTFYTGELFF
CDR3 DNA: TGTGCCAGCAGGGACACCTTTTACACCGGGGAGCTGTTTTTT

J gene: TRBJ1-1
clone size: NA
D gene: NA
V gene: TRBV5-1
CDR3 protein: CASSLTGGHLNTEAFF
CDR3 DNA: TGCGCCAGCAGCCTTACGGGGGGACATTTGAACACTGAAGCTTTCTTT

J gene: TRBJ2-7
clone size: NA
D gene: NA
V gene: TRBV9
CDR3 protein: CASSETLSSYEQYF
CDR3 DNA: TGTGCCAGCAGCGAGACACTGAGCTCCTACGAGCAGTACTTC

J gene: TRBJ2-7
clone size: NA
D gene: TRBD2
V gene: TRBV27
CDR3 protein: CASSLGVTGGFGEQYF
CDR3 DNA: TGTGCCAGCAGTTTAGGAGTGACGGGGGGTTTTGGCGAGCAGTACTTC

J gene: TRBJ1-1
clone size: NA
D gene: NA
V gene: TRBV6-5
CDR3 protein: CASSYSPPSEAFF
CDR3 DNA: TGTGCCAGCAGTTACTCCCCCCCCTCTGAAGCTTTCTTT

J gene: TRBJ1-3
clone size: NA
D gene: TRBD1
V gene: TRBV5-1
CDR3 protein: CASSLAEGGAAGNTIYF
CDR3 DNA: TGCGCCAGCAGCTTGGCCGAAGGGGGCGCAGCTGGAAACACCATATATTTT

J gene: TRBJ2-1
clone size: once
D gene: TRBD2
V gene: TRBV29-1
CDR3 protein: CSVWGGTSGEIKYNEQFF
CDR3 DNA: TGCAGCGTTTGGGGCGGGACTAGCGGGGAGATAAAATACAATGAGCAGTTCTTC

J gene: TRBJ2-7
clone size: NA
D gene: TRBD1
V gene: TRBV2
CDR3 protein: CASSDWDRGQCEQYF
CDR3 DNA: TGTGCCAGCAGTGACTGGGACAGGGGGCAATGCGAGCAGTACTTC

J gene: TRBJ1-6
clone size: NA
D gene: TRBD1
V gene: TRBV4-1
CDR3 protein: CASSPNGQGNSPLHF
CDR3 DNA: TGCGCCAGCAGCCCGAATGGACAGGGCAATTCACCCCTCCACTTT

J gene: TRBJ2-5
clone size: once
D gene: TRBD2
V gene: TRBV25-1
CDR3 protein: CASSDPLAGKTQYF
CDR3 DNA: TGTGCCAGCAGTGACCCCCTAGCGGGGAAGACCCAGTACTTC

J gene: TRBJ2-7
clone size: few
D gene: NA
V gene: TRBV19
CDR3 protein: CASSIGDGSYEQYF
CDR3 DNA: TGTGCCAGTAGTATTGGAGACGGAAGCTACGAGCAGTACTTC

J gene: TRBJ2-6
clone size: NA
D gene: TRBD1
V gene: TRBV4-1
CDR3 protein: CASSQVGQVRSGANVLTF
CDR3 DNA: TGCGCCAGCAGCCAAGTGGGACAGGTTCGCTCTGGGGCCAACGTCCTGACTTTC

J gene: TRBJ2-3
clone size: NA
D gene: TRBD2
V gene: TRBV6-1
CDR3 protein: CASSGDSLAGADTQYF
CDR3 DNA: TGTGCCAGCAGTGGGGATAGCTTGGCGGGAGCAGATACGCAGTATTTT

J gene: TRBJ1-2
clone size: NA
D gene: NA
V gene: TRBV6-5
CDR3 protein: CASSQGTVEGYTF
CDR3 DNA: TGTGCCAGCAGTCAGGGGACCGTGGAGGGCTACACCTTC

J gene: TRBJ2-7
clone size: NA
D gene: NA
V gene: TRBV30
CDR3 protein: CAWNPRGAREQYF
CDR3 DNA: TGTGCCTGGAACCCTCGGGGGGCGAGGGAGCAGTACTTC

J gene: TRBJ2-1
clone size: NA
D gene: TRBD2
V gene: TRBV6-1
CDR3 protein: CASSPSGGGVEQFF
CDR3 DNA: TGTGCCAGCAGTCCTAGCGGGGGAGGAGTTGAGCAGTTCTTC

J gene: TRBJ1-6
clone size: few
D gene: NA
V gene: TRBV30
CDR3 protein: CACSRSGGNSPLHF
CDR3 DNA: TGTGCCTGCTCCCGGTCAGGTGGTAATTCACCCCTCCACTTT

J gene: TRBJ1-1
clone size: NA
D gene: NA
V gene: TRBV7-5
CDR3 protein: CARSLQGAAFF
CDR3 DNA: TGTGCCAGAAGCTTACAGGGTGCAGCTTTCTTT

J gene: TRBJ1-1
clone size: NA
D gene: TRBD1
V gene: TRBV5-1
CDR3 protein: CASSLHGQGITEAFF
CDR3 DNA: TGCGCCAGCAGCTTACACGGACAGGGGATTACTGAAGCTTTCTTT

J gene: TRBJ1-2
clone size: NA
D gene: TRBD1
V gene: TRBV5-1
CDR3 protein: CASSGGQVLLNYGYPF
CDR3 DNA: TGCGCCAGCAGCGGGGGACAGGTTTTACTTAACTATGGCTACCCCTTC

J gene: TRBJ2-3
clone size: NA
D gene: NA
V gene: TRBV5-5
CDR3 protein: CASSFPTGPTDTQYF
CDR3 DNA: TGTGCCAGCAGCTTTCCGACAGGCCCCACAGATACGCAGTATTTT

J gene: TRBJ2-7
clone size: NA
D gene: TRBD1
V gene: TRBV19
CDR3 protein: CASSLGQGSYEQYF
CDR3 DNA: TGTGCCAGTAGTTTGGGACAGGGAAGTTACGAGCAGTACTTC

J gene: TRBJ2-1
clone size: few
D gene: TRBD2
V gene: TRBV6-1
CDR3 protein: CASSEAKTSGAYNEQFF
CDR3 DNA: TGTGCCAGCAGTGAAGCAAAGACTAGCGGGGCTTACAATGAGCAGTTCTTC

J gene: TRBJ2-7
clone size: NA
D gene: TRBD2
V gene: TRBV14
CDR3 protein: CASSQVAGGLYEQYF
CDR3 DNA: TGTGCCAGCAGCCAAGTTGCGGGGGGGCTCTACGAGCAGTACTTC

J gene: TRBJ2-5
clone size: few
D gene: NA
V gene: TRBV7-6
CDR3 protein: CASSLGTTQETQYF
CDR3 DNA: TGTGCCAGCAGCTTAGGGACAACCCAAGAGACCCAGTACTTC

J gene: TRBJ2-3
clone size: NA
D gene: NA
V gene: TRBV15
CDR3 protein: CATSSDLEDTQYF
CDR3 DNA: TGTGCCACCAGCAGCGACCTAGAAGATACGCAGTATTTT

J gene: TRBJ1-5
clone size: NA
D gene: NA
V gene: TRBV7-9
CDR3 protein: CASSYDRQPQHF
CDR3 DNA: TGTGCCAGCAGCTACGATCGGCAGCCCCAGCATTTT

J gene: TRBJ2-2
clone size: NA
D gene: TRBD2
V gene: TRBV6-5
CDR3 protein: CASRSGGAGTGELFF
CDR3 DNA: TGTGCCAGCAGAAGCGGGGGGGCGGGTACCGGGGAGCTGTTTTTT

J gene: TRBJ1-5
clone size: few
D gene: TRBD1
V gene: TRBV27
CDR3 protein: CASSWTGGGQPQHF
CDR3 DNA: TGTGCCAGCAGTTGGACAGGGGGGGGGCAGCCCCAGCATTTT

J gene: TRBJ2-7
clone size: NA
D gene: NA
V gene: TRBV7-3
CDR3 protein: CASNSRVTLSYEQYF
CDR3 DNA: TGTGCCAGCAATTCCAGGGTGACCCTCTCCTACGAGCAGTACTTC

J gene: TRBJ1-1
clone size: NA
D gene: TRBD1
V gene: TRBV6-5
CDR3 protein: CASSYGRGVNTEAFF
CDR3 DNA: TGTGCCAGCAGTTACGGCAGGGGGGTGAACACTGAAGCTTTCTTT

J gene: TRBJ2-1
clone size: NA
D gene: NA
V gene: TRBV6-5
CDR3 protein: CASSYSGAYNEQFF
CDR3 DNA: TGTGCCAGCAGTTACTCAGGAGCCTACAATGAGCAGTTCTTC

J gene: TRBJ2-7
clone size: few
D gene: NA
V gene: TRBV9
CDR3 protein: CASSGDTTPYEQYF
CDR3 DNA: TGTGCCAGCAGCGGGGACACTACCCCCTACGAGCAGTACTTC

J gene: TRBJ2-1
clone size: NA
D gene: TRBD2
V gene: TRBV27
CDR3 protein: CASGTSGGAGYEQFF
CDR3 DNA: TGTGCCAGCGGGACTAGCGGGGGGGCAGGGTATGAGCAGTTCTTC

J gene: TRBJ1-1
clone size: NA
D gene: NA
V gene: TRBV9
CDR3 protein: CASSVVPSGNTEAFF
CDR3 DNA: TGTGCCAGCAGCGTAGTCCCCTCGGGGAACACTGAAGCTTTCTTT

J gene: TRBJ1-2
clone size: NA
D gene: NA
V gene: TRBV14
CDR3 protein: CASSQQVHRDNKSGYTF
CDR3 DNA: TGTGCCAGCAGCCAACAAGTCCACCGGGACAATAAGTCCGGCTACACCTTC

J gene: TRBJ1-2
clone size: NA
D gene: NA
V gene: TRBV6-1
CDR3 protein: CASSEAAGLGYGYPF
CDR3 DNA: TGTGCCAGCAGTGAAGCGGCAGGGCTGGGCTATGGCTACCCCTTC

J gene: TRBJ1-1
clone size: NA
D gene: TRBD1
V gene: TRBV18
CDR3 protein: CASSSRTGGSTEAFF
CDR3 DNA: TGTGCCAGCTCATCCCGGACAGGGGGATCCACTGAAGCTTTCTTT

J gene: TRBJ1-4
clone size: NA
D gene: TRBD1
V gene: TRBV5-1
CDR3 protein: CASSTGQGGEKLFF
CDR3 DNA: TGCGCCAGCAGCACCGGACAGGGCGGTGAAAAACTGTTTTTT

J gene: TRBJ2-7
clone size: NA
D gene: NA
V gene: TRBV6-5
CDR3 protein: CASRNFYEQYF
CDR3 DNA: TGTGCCAGCAGAAACTTCTACGAGCAGTACTTC

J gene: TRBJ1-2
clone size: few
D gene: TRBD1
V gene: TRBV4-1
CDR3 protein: CASSPGQAYGYTF
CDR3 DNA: TGCGCCAGCAGCCCGGGACAGGCCTATGGCTACACCTTC

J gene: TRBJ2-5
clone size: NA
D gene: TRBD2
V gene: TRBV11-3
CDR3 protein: CASSYSGGIETQYF
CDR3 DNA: TGTGCCAGCAGCTACTCGGGGGGGATAGAGACCCAGTACTTC